The next 22 T cell receptor beta chains were all read from a single sample in a study of shared clonotypes between healthy human individuals (dated by TCRdb to the early 2020s). The library was built by means of the immunoSEQ multiplex PCR assay. TCRdb holds this immuneACCESS table with in-frame rearrangements only. Some clones are missing; in checked studies, unresolved V genes explain under half, and the rest has no known cause. In this sample the table shows about 1 million clones, 65% to 80% of which occur a single time. Of the sample, about 1.4% falls within the top ten clones. Material for sequencing was memory CD4+ T cells sorted from blood. The cell subset or site label for this specimen denotes: CD45RA-negative fraction. These receptors all come from a man younger than 35 in good health.

The gene calls are TRBV15 and TRBJ2-1, with D possibly being TRBD1 or TRBD2 (6 bases each). Germline assignment: CDR1 LNHNV and CDR2 YYDKDF (reference sequence). The CDR3 is 18 amino acids. Deletions cut 1 base from V and 7 bases from J, with 23 bases between. The CDR3 sequence is CATSRGGTGGGLGNEQFF. Written as DNA, the CDR3 is TGTGCCACCAGCAGAGGAGGAACCGGAGGGGGGCTTGGGAATGAGCAGTTCTTC.

This clone was detected only a few times. This chain connects TRBV25-1 to TRBJ1-6; D is ambiguous. Germline loops: CDR1 MGHDK, CDR2 SYGVNS. Trimming stripped 0 bases from V and 6 bases from J, with 6 bases between. The CDR3 totals 14 residues. The CDR3: CASSEYGSNSPLHF. The CDR3 bases are TGTGCCAGCAGTGAATACGGTAGTAATTCACCCCTCCACTTT.

This clone was seen a single time. The chain links TRBV18 to TRBJ2-3, with D hard to call. This CDR3 comprises 11 residues. The ends were cut back, 5 bases at V and 0 bases at J, with 0 bases in the middle. Germline V gene data show CDR1 as KGHSH and CDR2 as LQKENI. CDR3 amino acids: CASSSTDTQYF. CDR3 bases: TGTGCCAGCTCAAGCACAGATACGCAGTATTTT.

The chain joins TRBV19 to TRBJ1-1, with TRBD1 as a possible D gene (5 bases). The CDR3 length is 12 residues. Per the germline V gene, CDR1 is LNHDA and CDR2 is SQIVND (reference sequence). V dropped 4 bases and J dropped 7 bases, with 10 bases sitting between them. The CDR3, as DNA: TGTGCCAGTAGTAGGGGGGTCCTTGAAGCTTTCTTT. Its protein is CASSRGVLEAFF.

A note on this clone: Only one base separates this from a far larger clonotype, so it likely reflects a read error. The chain uses TRBV30 and TRBJ1-6; no reliable D call. The length of the CDR3 is 15 residues. Germline V gives CDR1 GTSNPN, CDR2 SVGIG (reference sequence). Trimming removed 2 bases at V and 10 bases at J, with 18 bases between. This CDR3 is CAWSTSSERRSPLHF. CDR3 in DNA: TGTGCCTGGAGTACTTCGTCAGAGAGAAGGTCACCCCTCCACTTT.

This chain connects TRBV7-3 to TRBJ1-1; 7 positions match TRBD1. The germline CDR1 and CDR2 sequences are SGHTA and FQGTGA. The CDR3 loop spans 14 amino acids. J gave up 5 bases and V 3 bases, and 6 bases lay outside the gene matches. The DNA of the CDR3 is TGTGCCAGCAGCTTCGACAGGGCGGGGACTGAAGCTTTCTTT. Its protein product is CASSFDRAGTEAFF.

The genes are TRBV4-2 and TRBJ1-3, with TRBD1 as a possible D gene (6 bases). Trimming left V 0 bases short and J 0 bases short, with 12 bases between. Germline V gene data show CDR1 as LGHNA and CDR2 as YNFKEQ. CDR3 length equals 17 residues. CDR3 residues: CASSQDLTGYSGNTIYF. CDR3 coding DNA: TGTGCCAGCAGCCAAGATCTCACAGGGTACTCTGGAAACACCATATATTTT.

This chain uses TRBV6-5 with TRBJ1-4; no reliable D call. CDR1 is MNHEY and CDR2 is SVGAGI in the germline V gene. Trimming pared 1 base from V and 10 bases from J, leaving 13 bases between. This CDR3 comprises 14 residues. Written as DNA, the CDR3 is TGTGCCAGCAGTTACTTATCGGGGTCACGAAAACTGTTTTTT. Residues: CASSYLSGSRKLFF.

This chain uses TRBV5-4 with TRBJ1-2, with 7 bases that match TRBD1. Germline assignment: CDR1 SGHNT and CDR2 YYREEE (reference sequence). CDR3 length equals 14 residues. The ends lost 5 bases at V and 5 bases at J; junction bases unmatched: 9. CDR3 bases: TGTGCCAGCAGACGGGACAGCCTCAGTTATGGCTACACCTTC. This gives the protein CASRRDSLSYGYTF.

This clone came up once. The chain combines TRBV18 with TRBJ1-1; TRBD1 aligns across 7 bases. Germline assignment: CDR1 KGHSH and CDR2 LQKENI. Trimming took 5 bases from V and 3 from J; bases not matched to a gene: 6. The CDR3 is made up of 14 amino acids. CDR3 residues: CASSAGQQDTEAFF. CDR3 coding DNA: TGTGCCAGCTCAGCGGGACAGCAGGACACTGAAGCTTTCTTT. The variable domain in full, completed from reference TRBV18 and TRBJ1-1, reads NAGVMQNPRHLVRRRGQEARLRCSPMKGHSHVYWYRQLPEEGLKFMVYLQKENIIDESGMPKERFSAEFPKEGPSILRIQQVVRGDSAAYFCASSAGQQDTEAFFGQGTRLTVV.

The V gene is TRBV7-9, the J gene TRBJ1-2; TRBD1 might be the D (5 bases). V was shortened by 0 bases and J by 2 bases, with 19 bases between the two germline ends. Germline assignment: CDR1 SEHNR and CDR2 FQNEAQ (reference sequence). This CDR3 is built from 18 residues. The chain's CDR3 is CASSLATGGGVINYGYTF. The CDR3 DNA reads as TGTGCCAGCAGCTTAGCAACAGGAGGAGGGGTCATAAACTATGGCTACACCTTC. Filled out from reference TRBV7-9 and TRBJ1-2, the complete variable domain reads DTGVSQNPRHKITKRGQNVTFRCDPISEHNRLYWYRQTLGQGPEFLTYFQNEAQLEKSRLLSDRFSAERPKGSFSTLEIQRTEQGDSAMYLCASSLATGGGVINYGYTFGSGTRLTVV.

This chain joins TRBV30 and TRBJ2-5, with 8 bases matching TRBD2. Germline trimming cut 4 bases from V and 3 bases from J; bases unmatched to any gene: 10. Germline V gives CDR1 GTSNPN, CDR2 SVGIG (reference sequence). This CDR3 has 15 amino acids. Here the CDR3 DNA reads TGTGCCTGGAAGGTGGTAGCGGGAAAAAAAGAGACCCAGTACTTC. This sequence encodes CAWKVVAGKKETQYF.

This chain joins TRBV4-1 and TRBJ2-7; the D gene is possibly TRBD1 (6 bases). Germline lookup yields CDR1 MGHRA and CDR2 YSYEKL. This CDR3 spans 14 amino acids. Trimming took off 4 bases at V and 5 bases at J, with 15 bases between the two ends. The CDR3 DNA sequence: TGCGCCAGCAGCCCGGGGACATTTCCCCACGAGCAGTACTTC. It specifies CASSPGTFPHEQYF.

The chain uses TRBV6-1 and TRBJ2-2, with a tentative D call TRBD2 (5 bases). The CDR3 length is 16 residues. The V gene's germline CDR1 is MNHNS and CDR2 SASEGT. V gave up 2 bases and J gave up 4 bases, with 14 bases separating them. CDR3 in amino acids: CASSELGGEFTGELFF. The CDR3 DNA is TGTGCCAGCAGTGAATTAGGTGGGGAGTTCACCGGGGAGCTGTTTTTT.

The chain links TRBV2 to TRBJ1-1, with TRBD1 as a possible D gene (5 bases). The CDR3 is 13 residues long. Trimming took 2 bases from V and 4 from J, leaving 8 bases between them. Germline assignment: CDR1 SNHLY and CDR2 FYNNEI. The CDR3 here is CASSEQGLTEAFF. The DNA of the CDR3 is TGTGCCAGCAGTGAACAGGGCCTCACTGAAGCTTTCTTT.

CDR3 residues: CASSFGLAGGLGSTDTQYF. As DNA, the CDR3 is TGTGCCAGCAGCTTCGGGCTAGCGGGGGGCCTAGGGAGCACAGATACGCAGTATTTT. V gene TRBV7-3 combines with J gene TRBJ2-3; 11 nucleotides agree with TRBD2. The CDR3 has 19 amino acids. Losses at the gene ends were 3 bases for V and 0 bases for J; bases not matched to a gene: 11. Looked up from germline, CDR1 is SGHTA and CDR2 is FQGTGA.

The rearrangement joins TRBV9 to TRBJ2-3, with 7 bases identical to TRBD2. With V trimmed by 0 bases and J by 6 bases, 7 bases remained unmatched. CDR3 length equals 15 residues. Germline V gene data show CDR1 as SGDLS and CDR2 as YYNGEE. The CDR3 coding sequence is TGTGCCAGCAGCGTAGGGACGGGAGGCCCCGATACGCAGTATTTT. This translates into CASSVGTGGPDTQYF. The complete variable domain, with remaining parts taken from reference TRBV9 and TRBJ2-3, reads DSGVTQTPKHLITATGQRVTLRCSPRSGDLSVYWYQQSLDQGLQFLIQYYNGEERAKGNILERFSAQQFPDLHSELNLSSLELGDSALYFCASSVGTGGPDTQYFGPGTRLTVL.

The chain is built from TRBV6-5 and TRBJ2-6; D unresolved. This CDR3 region has 14 residues. Between the trimmed V and J ends, which lost 7 bases and 0 bases, there was a span of 7 bases. Germline V gene lookup returns CDR1 MNHEY and CDR2 SVGAGI. The CDR3, as DNA: TGTGCCAGCACCTACCACTCTGGGGCCAACGTCCTGACTTTC. Residues: CASTYHSGANVLTF.

The chain combines TRBV30 with TRBJ2-1, with 9 bases lining up with TRBD1. The CDR3 loop spans 15 amino acids. Trimming cost V 5 bases and J 6 bases; bases outside gene matches: 11. Per the germline V gene, CDR1 is GTSNPN and CDR2 is SVGIG (reference sequence). CDR3 in DNA: TGTGCCTGGGGGACAGGGTTACGGTTCATCAATGAGCAGTTCTTC. Its protein product is CAWGTGLRFINEQFF.

The chain recombines TRBV18 with TRBJ2-7; 7 bases map to TRBD1. V shed 1 base and J 4 bases; nucleotides not matched to a gene: 7. Looked up from germline, CDR1 is KGHSH and CDR2 is LQKENI. The CDR3 spans 15 residues. The CDR3 DNA is TGTGCCAGCTCACCACTACAGGGGAAAAGGTACGAGCAGTACTTC. This gives the protein CASSPLQGKRYEQYF.

This clone was detected only a few times. This may arise from a read error, as a much more abundant clone is one base away. The chain recombines TRBV20-1 with TRBJ1-1; maybe TRBD1 (5 bases). The length of the CDR3 is 11 residues. Germline-derived CDR1 and CDR2 are DFQATT and SNEGSKA (reference sequence). Trimming removed 1 base from V and 6 bases from J, with 6 bases in between. The CDR3 here is CSARGGAEAFF. For the CDR3, the DNA is TGCAGTGCTAGAGGGGGGGCTGAAGCTTTCTTT.

The chain links TRBV4-3 to TRBJ2-1, with D uncertain. Trimming left V 0 bases short and J 2 bases short, with 2 bases between. This CDR3 has 13 amino acids. Germline V gene lookup returns CDR1 LGHNA and CDR2 YSLEER. The CDR3 region is CASSQDTYNEQFF. The CDR3 DNA follows: TGCGCCAGCAGCCAAGACACCTACAATGAGCAGTTCTTC.